Listed below are T cell receptor beta chains from one sample, sequenced in a study of cytomegalovirus exposure and HLA in healthy donors. The data were produced by immunoSEQ multiplex PCR, yet TCRdb's version contains in-frame clones alone and is incomplete. The sample spans about 34,000 clones; the ten largest clones claim approximately 2%. The specimen sequenced was PBMCs. The source is a woman in her thirties or forties in good health and CMV-seropositive. CDR3s include the opening cysteine and the closing phenylalanine or tryptophan. The order of the fields is J gene, D gene, clone size, V gene, CDR3 DNA, CDR3 protein. The D gene is left open where the match is weak. Size values are once, few and many counts, or a class for expanded clones, and some rows have none.

TRBJ1-1 | . | . | TRBV5-6 | TGTGCCAGCAGCTTTTTGAGGGTCACTGAAGCTTTCTTT | CASSFLRVTEAFF
TRBJ2-1 | . | . | TRBV5-6 | TGTGCCAGCAGCCGACCGGAGTACAATGAGCAGTTCTTC | CASSRPEYNEQFF
TRBJ1-3 | . | . | TRBV7-8 | TGTGCCAGCAGCCCCCCTACAGGGAAGGTGACTGGAAACACCATATATTTT | CASSPPTGKVTGNTIYF
TRBJ1-2 | . | . | TRBV10-3 | TGTGCCATCAGGGGTCAGGACTACTATGGCTACACCTTC | CAIRGQDYYGYTF
TRBJ1-1 | . | . | TRBV10-2 | TGCGCCAGCAGCGTACAGGGTACGGGGAACACTGAAGCTTTCTTT | CASSVQGTGNTEAFF
TRBJ1-3 | . | . | TRBV6-1 | TGTGCCAGCAGTGAACCTGCTCTGAGTCGAACCATATATTTT | CASSEPALSRTIYF
TRBJ2-7 | . | . | TRBV4-1 | TGCGCCAGCAGCCACCCCGGACAGATTTCCTACGAGCAGTACTTC | CASSHPGQISYEQYF
TRBJ2-7 | . | . | TRBV7-9 | TGTGCCAGCAGCCCTCCGGTGCCCGAGCAGTACTTC | CASSPPVPEQYF
TRBJ2-2 | TRBD1 | . | TRBV19 | TGTGCCAGTAGTATTCTCCGGACAGGACGGGGCACCGGGGAGCTGTTTTTT | CASSILRTGRGTGELFF
TRBJ1-2 | . | . | TRBV2 | TGTGCCAGCAGCGGAGACCGAGATGGCTACACCTTC | CASSGDRDGYTF
TRBJ2-7 | . | . | TRBV7-9 | TGTGCCAGCAACGGGGACAACTTCCCCTACGAGCAGTACTTC | CASNGDNFPYEQYF
TRBJ1-6 | . | . | TRBV28 | TGTGCCAGCAGTCCAACAGGGAGCTCCTATAATTCACCCCTCCACTTT | CASSPTGSSYNSPLHF
TRBJ2-1 | TRBD2 | . | TRBV9 | TGTGCCAGCAGCGTAGCTAGCGGAACCTACAATGAGCAGTTCTTC | CASSVASGTYNEQFF
TRBJ2-1 | . | . | TRBV11-2 | TGTGCCAGCAGCTTATTCGGCCCTGGGTCAGGGCAGTTCTTC | CASSLFGPGSGQFF
TRBJ1-2 | TRBD1 | . | TRBV6-1 | TGTGCCAGCAGTGACGAGGGGGCCCGACCATTGGGTGGCTACACCTTC | CASSDEGARPLGGYTF
TRBJ2-3 | . | . | TRBV6-5 | TGTGCCAGCAGTTACTCCAAGCCAGATACGCAGTATTTT | CASSYSKPDTQYF
TRBJ2-3 | TRBD2 | . | TRBV29-1 | TGCAGCGTACGACTAGCGAGTAGCACAGATACGCAGTATTTT | CSVRLASSTDTQYF
TRBJ2-7 | TRBD1 | . | TRBV18 | TGTGCCAGCTCACCCCGGGACAGGGCCTACGAGCAGTACTTC | CASSPRDRAYEQYF
TRBJ1-3 | TRBD1 | . | TRBV5-1 | TGCGCCAGCAGCTTGGCGGGGACAGGGTATGGAAACACCATATATTTT | CASSLAGTGYGNTIYF
TRBJ1-5 | TRBD1 | . | TRBV30 | TGTGCCTGGAGTACGGGACAGGGGATAAGTGGGCCCCAGCATTTT | CAWSTGQGISGPQHF
TRBJ2-1 | . | . | TRBV6-4 | TGTGCCAGCAGTCTCGGACTATACAATGAGCAGTTCTTC | CASSLGLYNEQFF
TRBJ2-2 | . | . | TRBV5-4 | TGTGCCAGCAGCCCCTCCCGGGGAAACGGGGAGCTGTTTTTT | CASSPSRGNGELFF
TRBJ1-1 | . | . | TRBV29-1 | TGCAGCGTTGTGGGCGGCACAGGGTCCACTGAAGCTTTCTTT | CSVVGGTGSTEAFF
TRBJ1-5 | TRBD1 | . | TRBV19 | TGTGCCAGCACTGTCGACAGGGCTTTCAATCAGCCCCAGCATTTT | CASTVDRAFNQPQHF
TRBJ2-3 | . | . | TRBV9 | TGTGCCAGCAGCGTAGATCAGGGCGCAAACACAGATACGCAGTATTTT | CASSVDQGANTDTQYF
TRBJ1-1 | . | . | TRBV15 | TGTGCCACCAGGGCGGGGTCCGCTGAAGCTTTCTTT | CATRAGSAEAFF
TRBJ2-7 | . | . | TRBV7-9 | TGTGCCAGCAGCTTTACCCAGTCTTACGAGCAGTACTTC | CASSFTQSYEQYF
TRBJ2-1 | . | . | TRBV5-4 | TGTGCCAGCAGCTTGAGAGGGACTTACCTCAATGAGCAGTTCTTC | CASSLRGTYLNEQFF
TRBJ2-7 | . | . | TRBV7-9 | TGTGCCAGCAGCGGGCCGGACAGTTTC | CASSGPDSF
TRBJ2-7 | TRBD1 | . | TRBV27 | TGTGCCAGCAGGAGACAGGGCAATTACGAGCAGTACTTC | CASRRQGNYEQYF
TRBJ2-1 | TRBD2 | . | TRBV7-8 | TGTGCCAGCAGCTCATACTCTAGCGGCTACAATGAGCAGTTCTTC | CASSSYSSGYNEQFF
TRBJ2-7 | TRBD1 | medium-sized | TRBV4-1 | TGCGCCAGCAGCCAAGATCCTGGAGGACAGGCCTACGAGCAGTACTTC | CASSQDPGGQAYEQYF
TRBJ1-5 | . | . | TRBV27 | TGTGCCAGCAGTTTGAGCGGAGTAAATCAGCCCCAGCATTTT | CASSLSGVNQPQHF
TRBJ2-7 | . | . | TRBV28 | TGTGCCAGCAGTCTAACCTTGAGATTTTGGACAGCGAGCTCCTACGAGCAGTACTTC | CASSLTLRFWTASSYEQYF
TRBJ1-1 | TRBD1 | . | TRBV2 | TGTGCCAGCAGGGACAGGACGAACACTGAAGCTTTCTTT | CASRDRTNTEAFF
TRBJ2-5 | TRBD1 | . | TRBV9 | TGTGCCAGCAGCGGGAGGACGGGACAGAAGATAGCGGAGACCCAGTACTTC | CASSGRTGQKIAETQYF
TRBJ1-1 | . | medium-sized | TRBV13 | TGTGCCAGCAGGACAAGGGGGGGCCTGAACACTGAAGCTTTCTTT | CASRTRGGLNTEAFF
TRBJ1-1 | . | . | TRBV30 | TGCGCCTGGAGACTCGGGGGGGGGCCGAACACTGAAGCTTTCTTT | CAWRLGGGPNTEAFF
TRBJ2-2 | TRBD2 | . | TRBV18 | TGTGCCAGCTCACCAGGGACTAGCGGGAGTACAGGCGGGGAGCTGTTTTTT | CASSPGTSGSTGGELFF
TRBJ2-3 | TRBD2 | . | TRBV6-4 | TGTGCCAGCAGTGCCGCGGGGAGGGCAGATACGCAGTATTTT | CASSAAGRADTQYF
TRBJ2-7 | TRBD2 | . | TRBV4-2 | TGTGCCAGCAGCCAAGATGCCCGGGGGGGAGCCTACGAGCAGTACTTC | CASSQDARGGAYEQYF
TRBJ2-5 | . | . | TRBV9 | TGTGCCAGCAGCGTAGAGGCAGGGATGAAGACCCAGTACTTC | CASSVEAGMKTQYF
TRBJ2-6 | . | . | TRBV19 | TGTGCCAGTAGTTTGGACAGTGGCTCTGGGGCCAACGTCCTGACTTTC | CASSLDSGSGANVLTF
TRBJ2-5 | TRBD2 | . | TRBV18 | TGTGCCAGCTCACCATTAGCGGGAACAGAGACCCAGTACTTC | CASSPLAGTETQYF
TRBJ2-2 | TRBD1 | . | TRBV6-5 | TGTGCCAGCAGGATTCAGGGGGCCGGCACCGGGGAGCTGTTTTTT | CASRIQGAGTGELFF
TRBJ1-2 | . | . | TRBV29-1 | TGCAGCGTGTACCACCGGGGGGCGGGGGACTATGGCTACACCTTC | CSVYHRGAGDYGYTF
TRBJ2-7 | . | . | TRBV7-8 | TGTGCCAGCAGCTTAGCTACCTACGAGCAGTACTTC | CASSLATYEQYF
TRBJ1-3 | . | . | TRBV30 | TGTGCCTGGTGTGCGGACAGTGGAAACACCATATATTTT | CAWCADSGNTIYF